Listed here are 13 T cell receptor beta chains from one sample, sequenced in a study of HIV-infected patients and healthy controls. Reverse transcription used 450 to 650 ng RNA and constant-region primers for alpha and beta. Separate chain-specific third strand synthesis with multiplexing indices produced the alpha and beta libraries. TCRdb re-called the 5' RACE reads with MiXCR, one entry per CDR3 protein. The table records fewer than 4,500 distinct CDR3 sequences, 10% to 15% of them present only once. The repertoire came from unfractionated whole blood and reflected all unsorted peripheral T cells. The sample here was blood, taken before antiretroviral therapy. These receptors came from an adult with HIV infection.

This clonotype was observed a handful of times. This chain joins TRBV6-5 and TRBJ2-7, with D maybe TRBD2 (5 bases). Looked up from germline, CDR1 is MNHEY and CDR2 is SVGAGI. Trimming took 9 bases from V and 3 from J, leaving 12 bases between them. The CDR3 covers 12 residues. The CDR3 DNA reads TGTGCCAGTAGAGGGCCGGTCTACGAGCAGTACTTC. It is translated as CASRGPVYEQYF.

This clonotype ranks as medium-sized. The CDR3 region is CASSSYFYEQYF. The CDR3 nucleotides read TGTGCCAGCAGCTCGTATTTCTACGAGCAGTACTTC. The chain recombines TRBV5-6 with TRBJ2-7; unclear D gene. This CDR3 contains 12 residues. Germline V gene lookup returns CDR1 SGHDT and CDR2 YYEEEE. Trimming shortened V by 3 bases and J by 3 bases, and 7 bases separated the two germline ends.

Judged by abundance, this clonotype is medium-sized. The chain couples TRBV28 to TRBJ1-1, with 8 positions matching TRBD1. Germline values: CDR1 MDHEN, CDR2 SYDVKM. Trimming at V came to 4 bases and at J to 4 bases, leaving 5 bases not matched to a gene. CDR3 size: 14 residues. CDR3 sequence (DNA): TGTGCCAGCAGTTGGGGAGGGACAGGCACTGAAGCTTTCTTT. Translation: CASSWGGTGTEAFF.

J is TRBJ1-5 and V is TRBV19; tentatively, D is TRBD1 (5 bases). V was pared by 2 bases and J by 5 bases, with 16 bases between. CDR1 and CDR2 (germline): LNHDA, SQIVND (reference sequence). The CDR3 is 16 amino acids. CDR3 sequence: CASSISLGRGDQPQHF. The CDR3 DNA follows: TGTGCCAGTAGTATATCCTTGGGTAGGGGCGATCAGCCCCAGCATTTT.

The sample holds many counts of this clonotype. The CDR3 DNA reads TGTGCCAGCAGTGAAGTGACAGCGTATAATACGCCCCAGCATTTT. Protein sequence: CASSEVTAYNTPQHF. The gene calls are TRBV6-1 and TRBJ1-5; D possibly corresponds to TRBD1 (5 bases). The CDR3 is 15 residues long. V was clipped by 1 base and J by 9 bases, with 16 bases between them. CDR1 is MNHNS and CDR2 is SASEGT in the germline V gene.

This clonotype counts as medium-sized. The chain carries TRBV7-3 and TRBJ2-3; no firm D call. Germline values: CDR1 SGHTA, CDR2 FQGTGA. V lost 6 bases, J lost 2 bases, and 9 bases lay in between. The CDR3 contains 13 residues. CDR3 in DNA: TGTGCCAGCAGAACATCGGACACAGATACGCAGTATTTT. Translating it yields CASRTSDTDTQYF.

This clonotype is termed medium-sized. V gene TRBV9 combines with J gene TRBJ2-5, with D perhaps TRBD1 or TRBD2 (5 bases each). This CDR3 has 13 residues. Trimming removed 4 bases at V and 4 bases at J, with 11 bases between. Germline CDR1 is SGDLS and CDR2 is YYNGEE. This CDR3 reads CASSSLGGETQYF. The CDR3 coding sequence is TGTGCCAGCAGCTCCCTTGGGGGAGAGACCCAGTACTTC.

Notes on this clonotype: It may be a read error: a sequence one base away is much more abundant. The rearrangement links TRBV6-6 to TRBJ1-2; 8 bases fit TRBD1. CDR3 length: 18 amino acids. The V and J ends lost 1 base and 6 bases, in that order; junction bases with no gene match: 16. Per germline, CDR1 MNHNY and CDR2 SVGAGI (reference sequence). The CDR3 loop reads CASSYFSKGQVTNHGYTF. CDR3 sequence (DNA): TGTGCCAGCAGTTACTTCTCGAAGGGACAGGTTACGAACCATGGCTACACCTTC.

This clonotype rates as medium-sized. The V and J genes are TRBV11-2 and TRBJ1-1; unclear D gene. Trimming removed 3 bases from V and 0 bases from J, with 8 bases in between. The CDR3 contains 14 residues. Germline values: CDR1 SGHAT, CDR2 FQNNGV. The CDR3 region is CASSFESLNTEAFF. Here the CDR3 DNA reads TGTGCCAGCAGCTTCGAAAGTTTGAACACTGAAGCTTTCTTT.

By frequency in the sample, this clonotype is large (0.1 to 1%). CDR3: CASSPLSETSYEQYF. In DNA form, the CDR3 reads TGTGCCAGCTCACCTTTGTCAGAGACATCCTACGAGCAGTACTTC. The chain combines TRBV18 with TRBJ2-7; D gene ambiguous. CDR1 is KGHSH, CDR2 LQKENI, per germline. The CDR3 has 15 amino acids. V dropped 3 bases and J dropped 1 base, with 13 bases sitting between them.

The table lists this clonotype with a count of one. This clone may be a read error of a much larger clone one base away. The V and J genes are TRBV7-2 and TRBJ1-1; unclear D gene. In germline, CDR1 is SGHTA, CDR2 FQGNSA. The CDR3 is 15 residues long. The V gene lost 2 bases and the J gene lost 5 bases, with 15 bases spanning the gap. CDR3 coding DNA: TGTGCCAGCAGCTTAATGACTTCCTGTGGGACTGAAGCTTTCTTT. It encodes CASSLMTSCGTEAFF.

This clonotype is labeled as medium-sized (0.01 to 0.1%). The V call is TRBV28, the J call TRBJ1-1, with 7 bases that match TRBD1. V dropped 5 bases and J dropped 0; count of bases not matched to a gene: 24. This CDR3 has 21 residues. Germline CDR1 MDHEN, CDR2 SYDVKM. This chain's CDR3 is CASSGLRRQNRGGGMNTEAFF. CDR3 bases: TGTGCCAGCAGTGGTCTCCGCCGACAGAACAGGGGAGGCGGAATGAACACTGAAGCTTTCTTT.

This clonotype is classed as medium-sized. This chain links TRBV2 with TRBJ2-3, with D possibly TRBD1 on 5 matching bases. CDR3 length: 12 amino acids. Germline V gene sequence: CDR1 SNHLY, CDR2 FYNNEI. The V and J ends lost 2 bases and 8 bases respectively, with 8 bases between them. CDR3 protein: CASSEKGVTQYF. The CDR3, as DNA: TGTGCCAGCAGTGAAAAAGGGGTTACGCAGTATTTT.